A single sample gave rise to the 12 T cell receptor beta chains below, sequenced in a study of cytomegalovirus exposure and HLA in healthy donors. The study ran its PCR with 60 Vbeta and 13 Jbeta primers. Generated by immunoSEQ multiplex PCR, the TCRdb table keeps only in-frame clones and is missing some. Among about 250,000 clones, approximately 80% were seen once, and the ten largest hold approximately 0.3%. Sequencing used PBMCs. The source of these receptors is a girl aged 2 to 10 in good health and CMV-seronegative.

The chain couples TRBV29-1 to TRBJ1-2, with a tentative D call TRBD1 (5 bases). V shed 2 bases and J shed 3 bases, with 13 bases lying between them. Germline V lookup: CDR1 SQVTM, CDR2 ANQGSEA. This CDR3 is 14 amino acids long. CDR3 coding DNA: TGCAGCGTTGAAACGTGGACAAGGGACTATGGCTACACCTTC. Translated: CSVETWTRDYGYTF.

The CDR3 sequence is CASSLSPDNEKLFF. The CDR3 bases are TGTGCCAGCAGTTTGAGTCCTGATAATGAAAAACTGTTTTTT. The chain links TRBV27 to TRBJ1-4; D not resolved. Looked up from germline, CDR1 is MNHEY and CDR2 is SMNVEV (reference sequence). This CDR3 is built from 14 residues. V was shortened by 3 bases and J by 4 bases, with 9 bases between the two germline ends.

The CDR3 DNA follows: TGTGCCAGCTCATTGGGCCGGCATGGCTACACCTTC. The encoded protein is CASSLGRHGYTF. The V call is TRBV18, the J call TRBJ1-2; D unclear. Trimming cost V 5 bases and J 6 bases, with 10 bases left between them. Germline CDR1 KGHSH, CDR2 LQKENI. CDR3 length: 12 amino acids.

J is TRBJ1-4 and V is TRBV4-2, with 8 bases identical to TRBD1. The CDR3 length is 17 residues. CDR1 is LGHNA, CDR2 YNFKEQ, per germline. The V and J ends lost 1 base and 5 bases, in that order; junction bases with no gene match: 9. Written as DNA, the CDR3 is TGTGCCAGCAGCCAAGCCAACCGGACAGGGCGAAATGAAAAACTGTTTTTT. This codes for CASSQANRTGRNEKLFF.

The genes are TRBV9 and TRBJ1-1, with D possibly TRBD1 on 6 matching bases. The CDR3 is 16 amino acids. V gave up 2 bases and J gave up 1 base, with 15 bases separating them. Germline V lookup: CDR1 SGDLS, CDR2 YYNGEE. The CDR3, as DNA: TGTGCCAGCAGCGTGCCACCGGGACACCCGAACACTGAAGCTTTCTTT. It yields the protein CASSVPPGHPNTEAFF.

As for this clone: Other DNA variants within this sample encode the same CDR3. The rearrangement uses TRBV9 and TRBJ1-6; the D is unclear. This CDR3 comprises 17 residues. Germline V gene data show CDR1 as SGDLS and CDR2 as YYNGEE. The V end lost 3 bases, the J end lost 0 bases, and 13 bases lay between the germline ends. The CDR3 DNA is TGTGCCAGCAGCGCCCATCTCGAGAGCTCCTATAATTCACCCCTCCACTTT. Amino acid sequence: CASSAHLESSYNSPLHF.

The chain is built from TRBV28 and TRBJ1-2, with 7 positions matching TRBD1. There are 13 residues in the CDR3. In germline, CDR1 is MDHEN, CDR2 SYDVKM. Trimming removed 5 bases from V and 10 bases from J; junction bases left unmatched: 10. CDR3 DNA sequence: TGTGCCAGCAGTGGCGGACAGGTGGAGGACTACACCTTC. This sequence encodes CASSGGQVEDYTF.

This chain connects TRBV6-1 to TRBJ1-2; 7 bases align to TRBD1. Germline V CDR1 and CDR2: MNHNS, SASEGT. V lost 2 bases to trimming and J lost 5 bases; unmatched junction nucleotides: 8. The CDR3 sequence is 15 residues long. CDR3 nucleotide sequence: TGTGCCAGCAGTGAACCTCCGGGACAGAGATATGGCTACACCTTC. It is translated as CASSEPPGQRYGYTF.

The chain is built from TRBV14 and TRBJ2-7; TRBD2 matches at 8 bases. The CDR3 extends over 16 amino acids. Germline CDR1 reads SGHDN; CDR2 reads FVKESK. The junction had 12 bases not matched to a gene; V was cut back by 4 bases and J by 4 bases. The CDR3 loop reads CASSPPFHERGYEQYF. CDR3 in DNA: TGTGCCAGCAGCCCACCCTTCCACGAGCGGGGGTACGAGCAGTACTTC.

This chain joins TRBV2 and TRBJ1-1, with D uncertain. In germline, CDR1 is SNHLY, CDR2 FYNNEI. The V gene lost 3 bases and the J gene lost 5 bases, with 13 bases spanning the gap. This CDR3 has 14 residues. The CDR3 DNA reads TGTGCCAGCAGTGATTACGGGTCTCAAACTGAAGCTTTCTTT. It yields the protein CASSDYGSQTEAFF.

The chain is built from TRBV7-6 and TRBJ2-5; D call uncertain. The V end was cut by 5 bases, the J end by 4 bases, with 17 bases between. CDR1 is SGHVS and CDR2 is FNYEAQ in the germline V gene. This CDR3 contains 15 residues. DNA of the CDR3: TGTGCCAGCAGCGCCTCTAACAGCTTAGGAGAGACCCAGTACTTC. Translated: CASSASNSLGETQYF.

This clone occurred once. V is TRBV19 and J is TRBJ1-6; 9 bases align to TRBD1. CDR3 length: 15 residues. Germline assignment: CDR1 LNHDA and CDR2 SQIVND (reference sequence). V lost 3 bases to trimming and J lost 11 bases; unmatched junction nucleotides: 8. CDR3 sequence: CASSITGTGRAPLHF. CDR3 DNA sequence: TGTGCCAGTAGTATTACGGGGACAGGGAGAGCACCCCTCCACTTT.